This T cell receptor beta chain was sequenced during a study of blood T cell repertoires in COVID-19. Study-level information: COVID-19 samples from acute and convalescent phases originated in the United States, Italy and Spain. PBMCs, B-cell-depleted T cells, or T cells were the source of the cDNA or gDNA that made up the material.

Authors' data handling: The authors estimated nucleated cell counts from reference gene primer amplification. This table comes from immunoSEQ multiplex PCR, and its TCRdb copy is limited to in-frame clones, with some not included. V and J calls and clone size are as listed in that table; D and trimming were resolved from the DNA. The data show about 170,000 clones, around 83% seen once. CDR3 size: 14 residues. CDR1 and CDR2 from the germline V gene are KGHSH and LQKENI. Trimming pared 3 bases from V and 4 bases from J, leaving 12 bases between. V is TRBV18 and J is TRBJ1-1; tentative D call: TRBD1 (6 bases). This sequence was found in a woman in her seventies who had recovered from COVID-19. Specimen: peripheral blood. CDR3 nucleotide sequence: TGTGCCAGCTCACCGAGAGGGGGAAGCACTGAAGCTTTCTTT. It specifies CASSPRGGSTEAFF.